What follows is one T cell receptor beta chain and its context. Its target is unknown. The data were obtained in a study of cytomegalovirus exposure and HLA in healthy donors. Study as a whole: Within the Caucasian-associated ancestry cluster were around 80% of the roughly 380 genotyped donors.

A multiplex PCR was run with 60 Vbeta primers and 13 Jbeta primers. Sequencing was performed with immunoSEQ multiplex PCR; in TCRdb, only in-frame clones are kept and a portion is missing. The sample totals 120,000 or so clones. Germline trimming cut 0 bases from V and 4 bases from J; bases unmatched to any gene: 1. CDR1 and CDR2 from the germline V gene are WNHNN and SYGVQD (reference sequence). The CDR3 sequence is 14 residues long. Overall study findings and caveats: Segments of the TCR beta V type were, in most cases, productive about 90% or about 30% of the time in an earlier analysis.

Sequencing used PBMCs. This chain uses TRBV10-1 with TRBJ2-3; the match to TRBD1 covers 7 bases. The sequence derives from a man aged 18 to 29 in good health and CMV-seronegative. DNA for the CDR3: TGCGCCAGCAGTGAGTCCGGGACAGCAGATACGCAGTATTTT. Residues: CASSESGTADTQYF.